This entry lists 24 T cell receptor beta chains sequenced from one sample in a study of blood T cell repertoires in COVID-19. Some clones are missing from TCRdb's copy, which holds only in-frame ones; the method was immunoSEQ multiplex PCR. This sample carries about 300,000 clones, about nine tenths of them seen once, and the ten largest clones take over 3.5%. Input material: PBMCs or T cells enriched from blood (not recorded which). The source of these receptors is a man aged 25-40 years who had recovered from COVID-19.

This chain connects TRBV30 to TRBJ2-6; 10 positions match TRBD2. V gave up 2 bases and J gave up 4 bases; unmatched junction bases: 5. Germline V gene sequence: CDR1 GTSNPN, CDR2 SVGIG (reference sequence). This CDR3 is built from 16 residues. CDR3 region: CAWSSGTSAGANVLTF. The CDR3 DNA follows: TGTGCCTGGAGTTCCGGGACTAGCGCCGGGGCCAACGTCCTGACTTTC.

The chain recombines TRBV19 with TRBJ2-1; D is unresolved. Trimming took 4 bases from V and 6 from J, leaving 10 bases between them. Germline lookup yields CDR1 LNHDA and CDR2 SQIVND (reference sequence). This CDR3 is built from 13 residues. CDR3: CASSSLERNEQFF. The CDR3 DNA reads TGTGCCAGTAGTAGCCTAGAACGCAATGAGCAGTTCTTC.

The table lists this clone with a few counts. The gene calls are TRBV27 and TRBJ2-7; 9 bases align to TRBD1. There are 14 residues in the CDR3. After removal of 5 bases from V and 4 bases from J, the junction contained 6 bases not matched to a gene. The V gene's germline CDR1 is MNHEY and CDR2 SMNVEV (reference sequence). The CDR3 protein is CASSRGQGIYEQYF. The CDR3 nucleotides are TGTGCCAGCAGTCGAGGACAGGGGATATACGAGCAGTACTTC.

This chain joins TRBV11-2 and TRBJ2-7, with TRBD1 matching 8 bases. In germline, CDR1 is SGHAT, CDR2 FQNNGV. The CDR3 has 13 residues. V dropped 5 bases and J dropped 2; count of bases not matched to a gene: 2. CDR3 coding DNA: TGTGCCAGCAGCGAGACAGGGGCCTACGAGCAGTACTTC. It encodes CASSETGAYEQYF.

The rearrangement links TRBV5-4 to TRBJ2-7; 11 bases align to TRBD2. V lost 4 bases to trimming and J lost 0 bases; unmatched junction nucleotides: 12. The length of the CDR3 is 18 residues. CDR1 SGHNT and CDR2 YYREEE come from the germline V gene (reference sequence). The CDR3 nucleotides are TGTGCCAGCAGCCCGGGGAAGGTAGCGGGAGGGCCCTCCTACGAGCAGTACTTC. Its translation is CASSPGKVAGGPSYEQYF.

This clone came up many times. This CDR3 is CASRADRADGYTF. The CDR3 nucleotides read TGTGCCAGCAGGGCTGACAGGGCGGACGGCTACACCTTC. This chain uses TRBV4-2 with TRBJ1-2, with 7 bases matching TRBD1. This CDR3 has 13 amino acids. The V gene end was trimmed by 6 bases and the J gene end by 8 bases; junction bases not matched to a gene: 9. Germline loops: CDR1 LGHNA, CDR2 YNFKEQ.

The V and J genes are TRBV30 and TRBJ1-5; weak D call: TRBD1 (6 bases). There are 15 residues in the CDR3. CDR1 GTSNPN and CDR2 SVGIG come from the germline V gene (reference sequence). Between the trimmed V and J ends, which lost 0 bases and 3 bases, there was a span of 12 bases. The CDR3: CAWSVGDTFNQPQHF. The CDR3 nucleotides are TGTGCCTGGAGTGTAGGGGACACGTTCAATCAGCCCCAGCATTTT.

This clone was found a few times. The chain joins TRBV7-2 to TRBJ1-2, with D perhaps matching TRBD1 (6 bases). V shed 2 bases and J shed 7 bases, with 20 bases lying between them. The CDR3 spans 16 residues. Per germline, CDR1 SGHTA and CDR2 FQGNSA. The CDR3 region has the DNA TGTGCCAGCAGCTTATATCCGACACAGGGAGATAGTGGCTACACCTTC. Translated, it gives CASSLYPTQGDSGYTF.

The chain links TRBV10-2 to TRBJ1-6, with 9 positions matching TRBD1. V trimming: 7 bases; J trimming: 8 bases; junction bases outside the gene matches: 9. This CDR3 is built from 15 residues. Germline V gene lookup returns CDR1 WSHSY and CDR2 SAAADI. The CDR3 reads CASTGGQGPYSPLHF. CDR3 nucleotides: TGCGCCAGCACCGGGGGACAGGGCCCGTATTCACCCCTCCACTTT.

This clone was observed a single time. The rearrangement joins TRBV3-1 (or the pseudogene TRBV3-2) to TRBJ2-1; TRBD2 is a possible D gene (6 bases). The CDR3 runs to 15 residues. Germline assignment: CDR1 LGHDT and CDR2 YNNKEL (reference sequence). Deletions cut 0 bases from V and 5 bases from J, with 11 bases between. CDR3 nucleotides: TGTGCCAGCAGCCAAGACCCGGGACTGAACAATGAGCAGTTCTTC. Its translation is CASSQDPGLNNEQFF.

This chain joins TRBV2 and TRBJ1-2, with 8 bases that match TRBD1. The trim removed 6 bases at V and 7 bases at J, leaving 10 bases unmatched. This CDR3 has 14 amino acids. Germline loops: CDR1 SNHLY, CDR2 FYNNEI. CDR3 residues: CASSYRTGKVGYTF. The DNA of the CDR3 is TGTGCCAGCAGCTATCGGACAGGGAAGGTTGGCTACACCTTC.

CDR3 sequence reads: CASRLSPSYEQYF. The CDR3 nucleotides are TGCGCCAGCAGACTGTCCCCGTCCTACGAGCAGTACTTC. The gene calls are TRBV5-1 and TRBJ2-7; D unresolved. Per germline, CDR1 SGHRS and CDR2 YFSETQ. The CDR3 sequence is 13 residues long. Trimming removed 5 bases from V and 1 base from J, with 10 bases in between.

V usage is TRBV19 and J usage is TRBJ1-1, with 7 bases fitting TRBD1. CDR3 length: 18 amino acids. Germline values: CDR1 LNHDA, CDR2 SQIVND (reference sequence). The V segment lost 2 bases and the J segment 6 bases; nucleotides outside the gene matches: 18. CDR3 residues: CASSIIVRGPFILSEAFF. The CDR3 DNA sequence: TGTGCCAGTAGTATAATCGTGAGGGGGCCCTTCATTCTCTCTGAAGCTTTCTTT.

The chain employs TRBV7-9 and TRBJ1-4; possible D gene TRBD1, 6 bases. V was shortened by 4 bases and J by 8 bases, with 20 bases between the two germline ends. Germline lookup yields CDR1 SEHNR and CDR2 FQNEAQ (reference sequence). The CDR3 has 16 amino acids. Here the CDR3 DNA reads TGTGCCAGCAGCTCCGTCTACAGGGACGTAAAGGAAAAACTGTTTTTT. It is translated as CASSSVYRDVKEKLFF.

The chain links TRBV28 to TRBJ1-1; D is unresolved. The CDR3 is 16 residues long. Germline V gene sequence: CDR1 MDHEN, CDR2 SYDVKM. V lost 1 base to trimming and J lost 4 bases, with 16 bases between them. In nucleotides, the CDR3 is TGTGCCAGCAGTTTATTTCCGGACTCATGGGGCACTGAAGCTTTCTTT. Its protein product is CASSLFPDSWGTEAFF.

This rearrangement joins TRBV12-3 or TRBV12-4 to TRBJ2-1; 7 nucleotides agree with TRBD2. This CDR3 spans 13 amino acids. V shed 4 bases, J shed 6 bases, and the junction held 3 bases outside the gene matches. The CDR3 spells CASSSGGSNEQFF. DNA for the CDR3: TGTGCCAGCAGTTCCGGGGGGTCCAATGAGCAGTTCTTC.

This clone was seen once. V gene TRBV10-3 combines with J gene TRBJ2-1; D is perhaps TRBD2 (5 bases). CDR3 length equals 14 residues. CDR1 is ENHRY and CDR2 is SYGVKD in the germline V gene. V was cut by 8 bases and J by 7 bases, with 18 bases left in between. The CDR3 nucleotides read TGTGCCATCCGCCCCGGGGTTTCCGGGAATGAGCAGTTCTTC. Its protein product is CAIRPGVSGNEQFF.

This chain uses TRBV2 with TRBJ1-6, with 10 bases matching TRBD1. The germline CDR1 and CDR2 sequences are SNHLY and FYNNEI. Germline trimming cut 3 bases from V and 2 bases from J; bases unmatched to any gene: 10. CDR3 size: 19 residues. The CDR3 sequence is CASSERGIGQGAYNSPLHF. The CDR3 bases are TGTGCCAGCAGTGAGAGGGGGATTGGACAGGGGGCCTATAATTCACCCCTCCACTTT. Using reference TRBV2 and TRBJ1-6 for the parts outside the CDR3, the full variable domain is EPEVTQTPSHQVTQMGQEVILRCVPISNHLYFYWYRQILGQKVEFLVSFYNNEISEKSEIFDDQFSVERPDGSNFTLKIRSTKLEDSAMYFCASSERGIGQGAYNSPLHFGNGTRLTVT.

The CDR3 bases are TGTGCCAGCAGCTTAGACCCTGGACTAGGACCGTTCTTC. It translates to CASSLDPGLGPFF. This chain connects TRBV11-2 to TRBJ2-1; 7 bases are a match to TRBD2. J lost 15 bases, V lost 0 bases, and 8 bases had no gene match. CDR1 and CDR2 (germline): SGHAT, FQNNGV. The CDR3 runs to 13 residues.

In this sample, this clone turned up a few times. The gene calls are TRBV5-5 and TRBJ1-1, with 8 bases matching TRBD1. CDR1 SGHKS and CDR2 YYEKEE come from the germline V gene (reference sequence). The CDR3 has 14 amino acids. The J segment lost 7 bases and the V segment lost 4 bases, leaving 9 bases of the junction unmatched. For the CDR3, the DNA is TGTGCCAGCAGCCCTAGGACAGGGAACGGTGAAGCTTTCTTT. The encoded protein is CASSPRTGNGEAFF.

The J gene is TRBJ2-5, the V gene TRBV11-2; maybe TRBD1 (5 bases). V was shortened by 6 bases and J by 5 bases, with 13 bases between the two germline ends. In germline, CDR1 is SGHAT, CDR2 FQNNGV. This CDR3 region has 13 residues. The CDR3 DNA is TGTGCCAGCAGTCCAGACAGACGGGAGACCCAGTACTTC. This gives the protein CASSPDRRETQYF.

The chain has TRBV28 and TRBJ2-1, with 12 bases matching TRBD2. The germline V gene encodes CDR1 MDHEN and CDR2 SYDVKM. V shed 4 bases, J shed 6 bases, and the junction held 4 bases outside the gene matches. The CDR3 spans 15 residues. CDR3 in amino acids: CASSSTSGRTNEQFF. In nucleotides, the CDR3 is TGTGCCAGCAGTTCGACTAGCGGGAGAACCAATGAGCAGTTCTTC.

This chain links TRBV6-5 with TRBJ2-7, with TRBD1 matching over 8 bases. The length of the CDR3 is 16 residues. V lost 2 bases to trimming and J lost 5 bases; unmatched junction nucleotides: 11. Germline values: CDR1 MNHEY, CDR2 SVGAGI. CDR3 region: CASSYRDRTGIDEQYF. The CDR3, as DNA: TGTGCCAGCAGTTACCGTGATCGGACAGGGATCGACGAGCAGTACTTC.

The chain employs TRBV11-2 and TRBJ2-1; TRBD2 matches at 9 bases. Germline V gene sequence: CDR1 SGHAT, CDR2 FQNNGV. This CDR3 spans 15 amino acids. V shed 4 bases, J shed 9 bases, and the junction held 10 bases outside the gene matches. Here the CDR3 DNA reads TGTGCCAGCAGCTCCCTCCGCGGGAGGGCCGGTGAGCAGTTCTTC. Residues: CASSSLRGRAGEQFF.